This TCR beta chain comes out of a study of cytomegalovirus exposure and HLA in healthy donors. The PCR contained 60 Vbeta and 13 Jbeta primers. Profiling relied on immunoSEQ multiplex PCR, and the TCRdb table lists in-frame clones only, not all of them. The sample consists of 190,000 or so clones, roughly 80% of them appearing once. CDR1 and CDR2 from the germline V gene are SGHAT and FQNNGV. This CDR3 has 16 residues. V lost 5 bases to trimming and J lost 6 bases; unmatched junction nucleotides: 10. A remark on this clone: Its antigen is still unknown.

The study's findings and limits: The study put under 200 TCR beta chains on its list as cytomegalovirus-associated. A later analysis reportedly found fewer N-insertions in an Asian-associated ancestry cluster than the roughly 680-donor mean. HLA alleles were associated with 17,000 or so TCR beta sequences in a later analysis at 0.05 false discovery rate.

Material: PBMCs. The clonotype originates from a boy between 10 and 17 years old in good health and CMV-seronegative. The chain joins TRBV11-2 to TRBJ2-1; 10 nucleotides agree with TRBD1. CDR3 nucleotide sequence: TGTGCCAGCAGCCTGAAGACAGGGGGCTCGGGCAATGAGCAGTTCTTC. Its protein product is CASSLKTGGSGNEQFF.